Shown below are 18 T cell receptor beta chains from a single sample sequenced in a study of T cell repertoires in cytomegalovirus infection. Using its own MiXCR run on the reads, TCRdb lists one record per CDR3 protein. The data hold tens of thousands of distinct CDR3 sequences, with 4% observed a single time. Sequencing input: PBMCs. These receptors came from a human donor in good health (CMV status not recorded). Some clones in this sample may be carry-over from other donors' samples.

This clonotype showed up many times. The CDR3 region has the DNA TGTGCCAGCAGTTTAGGACAGGTGATCACTGAAGCTTTCTTT. Residues: CASSLGQVITEAFF. V gene TRBV12-3 or TRBV12-4 combines with J gene TRBJ1-1; weak D call: TRBD1 (6 bases). The length of the CDR3 is 14 residues. V lost 1 base to trimming and J lost 4 bases, with 10 bases between them.

This clonotype was found many times. The rearrangement joins TRBV7-8 to TRBJ2-7; perhaps TRBD1 as D (5 bases). V gave up 3 bases and J gave up 7 bases, with 13 bases separating them. The CDR3 extends over 13 amino acids. Per the germline V gene, CDR1 is SGHVS and CDR2 is FQNEAQ. This CDR3 is CASSLGRVGEQYF. CDR3 nucleotide sequence: TGTGCCAGCAGCTTGGGCAGGGTTGGGGAGCAGTACTTC. Supplemented by reference TRBV7-8 and TRBJ2-7, the full variable domain reads GAGVSQSPRYKVAKRGQDVALRCDPISGHVSLFWYQQALGQGPEFLTYFQNEAQLDKSGLPSDRFFAERPEGSVSTLKIQRTQQEDSAVYLCASSLGRVGEQYFGPGTRLTVT.

This clonotype was observed at least ten times. The gene calls are TRBV6-6 and TRBJ2-7; either TRBD1 or TRBD2 may fit D (6 bases each). The germline V gene has CDR1 MNHNY and CDR2 SVGAGI (reference sequence). There are 16 residues in the CDR3. Trimming removed 5 bases at V and 3 bases at J, with 20 bases between. The CDR3 here is CASSGPRVRGGYEQYF. The CDR3, as DNA: TGTGCCAGCAGTGGCCCCAGGGTCAGGGGAGGCTACGAGCAGTACTTC.

This clonotype was seen only once. The chain uses TRBV7-6 and TRBJ1-5; D remains ambiguous. Germline V gene sequence: CDR1 SGHVS, CDR2 FNYEAQ. The CDR3 covers 13 residues. Trimming took 5 bases from V and 11 from J, leaving 16 bases between them. The CDR3 reads CASSRVAFGSQHF. The DNA of the CDR3 is TGTGCCAGCAGCCGGGTTGCCTTTGGGTCCCAGCATTTT.

This clonotype appeared many times. The chain has TRBV27 and TRBJ2-7; tentatively, D is TRBD2 (7 bases). V lost 5 bases and J 7 bases, leaving 21 bases between the germline ends. Germline V gene data show CDR1 as MNHEY and CDR2 as SMNVEV (reference sequence). This CDR3 is 15 amino acids long. The CDR3 nucleotides read TGTGCCAGCAGTCCCGGGGGCCGGGGGGTTTGGGAGCAGTACTTC. Protein product: CASSPGGRGVWEQYF.

This clonotype has at least ten counts. V usage is TRBV7-2 and J usage is TRBJ1-1, with 9 bases that match TRBD1. CDR1 and CDR2 from the germline V gene are SGHTA and FQGNSA. This CDR3 is built from 15 residues. With 4 bases clipped from V and 2 bases from J, the junction kept 5 bases outside the gene matches. The CDR3 protein is CASSWGQGGNTEAFF. The CDR3 DNA reads TGTGCCAGCAGCTGGGGACAGGGAGGAAACACTGAAGCTTTCTTT. The whole variable domain, filled in from reference TRBV7-2 and TRBJ1-1, reads GAGVSQSPSNKVTEKGKDVELRCDPISGHTALYWYRQSLGQGLEFLIYFQGNSAPDKSGLPSDRFSAERTGGSVSTLTIQRTQQEDSAVYLCASSWGQGGNTEAFFGQGTRLTVV.

There are many counts of this clonotype. This chain connects TRBV7-2 to TRBJ2-7; D is undetermined. Trimming left V 2 bases short and J 5 bases short, with 16 bases between. Per germline, CDR1 SGHTA and CDR2 FQGNSA. The length of the CDR3 is 15 residues. DNA for the CDR3: TGTGCCAGCAGCTTACTAGGACGAAATCGGGACGAGCAGTACTTC. Translated, it gives CASSLLGRNRDEQYF. The full variable domain, rest sourced from reference TRBV7-2 and TRBJ2-7, is GAGVSQSPSNKVTEKGKDVELRCDPISGHTALYWYRQSLGQGLEFLIYFQGNSAPDKSGLPSDRFSAERTGGSVSTLTIQRTQQEDSAVYLCASSLLGRNRDEQYFGPGTRLTVT.

This clonotype has at least ten counts. The chain recombines TRBV7-6 with TRBJ1-6, with a possible D match to TRBD1 (5 bases). The germline gives CDR1 SGHVS, CDR2 FNYEAQ. The V end lost 3 bases, the J end lost 10 bases, and 16 bases lay between the germline ends. This CDR3 comprises 15 residues. CDR3 loop: CASSFLAIRGSPLHF. The CDR3 DNA follows: TGTGCCAGCAGCTTTTTGGCCATTAGGGGATCACCCCTCCACTTT.

This clonotype was counted at least ten times. The chain combines TRBV7-2 with TRBJ1-3, with D tentatively TRBD1 (5 bases). The ends were cut back, 3 bases at V and 11 bases at J, with 20 bases in the middle. This CDR3 region has 15 residues. Germline V gene lookup returns CDR1 SGHTA and CDR2 FQGNSA. CDR3 sequence (DNA): TGTGCCAGCAGCTTGCCGGGACGCCTGGAAACCCCCATATATTTT. It yields the protein CASSLPGRLETPIYF.

The rearrangement links TRBV10-3 to TRBJ2-3, with D perhaps TRBD2 (6 bases). Germline loops: CDR1 ENHRY, CDR2 SYGVKD. V gave up 2 bases and J gave up 9 bases, with 12 bases separating them. CDR3 length: 13 amino acids. The CDR3 spells CAISEKDGGTQYF. The CDR3 DNA sequence: TGTGCCATCAGTGAGAAGGACGGAGGGACGCAGTATTTT.

The rearrangement links TRBV24-1 to TRBJ2-3, with unresolved D. Per the germline V gene, CDR1 is KGHDR and CDR2 is SFDVKD. V shed 6 bases and J shed 1 base, with 7 bases lying between them. This CDR3 comprises 13 residues. The CDR3 spells CATSHPRTDTQYF. The DNA of the CDR3 is TGTGCCACCAGTCATCCCCGCACAGATACGCAGTATTTT.

This clonotype has ten or more counts. V is TRBV6-2 or TRBV6-3 and J is TRBJ2-2, with D tentatively TRBD1 (5 bases). Germline-derived CDR1 and CDR2 are MNHEY and SVGEGT. The CDR3 spans 14 residues. Trimming took off 11 bases at V and 0 bases at J, with 13 bases between the two ends. The CDR3 nucleotides are TGTGCCCTCGGCCAGGGCTCGAACACCGGGGAGCTGTTTTTT. Protein: CALGQGSNTGELFF.

This clonotype has ten or more counts. J is TRBJ2-5 and V is TRBV20-1; 8 positions agree with TRBD2. V lost 6 bases, J lost 1 base, and 13 bases stayed unmatched. CDR1 and CDR2 from the germline V gene are DFQATT and SNEGSKA (reference sequence). The CDR3 spans 16 residues. The CDR3 DNA sequence: TGCAGTGCCGAGGGGGAACTAGCGGTGGCCCAAGAGACCCAGTACTTC. Protein product: CSAEGELAVAQETQYF.

This clonotype was recorded at least ten times. The rearrangement uses TRBV6-8 and TRBJ2-5, with TRBD2 matching over 8 bases. Trimming removed 5 bases from V and 5 bases from J; junction bases left unmatched: 10. CDR3 size: 15 residues. The V gene's germline CDR1 is MNHGY and CDR2 SAAAGT. The CDR3 DNA is TGTGCCAGCAGTCCATTAGCGGGGACGGGGGAGACCCAGTACTTC. This sequence encodes CASSPLAGTGETQYF.

The table lists this clonotype with many counts. V gene TRBV7-2 combines with J gene TRBJ2-1; 10 bases fit TRBD2. Losses at the gene ends were 7 bases for V and 2 bases for J; bases not matched to a gene: 8. The CDR3 is made up of 16 amino acids. The germline V gene encodes CDR1 SGHTA and CDR2 FQGNSA. The CDR3 DNA reads as TGTGCCAGCACCCCATTGCTAGCGGGGGCCTACAATGAGCAGTTCTTC. It yields the protein CASTPLLAGAYNEQFF.

This clonotype appeared many times. V gene TRBV7-9 combines with J gene TRBJ1-1; no clear D gene. The CDR3 has 12 residues. Germline CDR1 is SEHNR and CDR2 is FQNEAQ (reference sequence). Trimming removed 4 bases at V and 4 bases at J, with 7 bases between. Written as DNA, the CDR3 is TGTGCCAGCAGCTCCTTTGTCACTGAAGCTTTCTTT. Amino acid sequence: CASSSFVTEAFF.

This clonotype was observed at least ten times. The V gene is TRBV7-2, the J gene TRBJ2-1; 7 bases fit TRBD2. CDR1 and CDR2 from the germline V gene are SGHTA and FQGNSA. CDR3 length: 15 residues. V trimming: 1 base; J trimming: 9 bases; junction bases outside the gene matches: 9. The CDR3 nucleotides read TGTGCCAGCAGCTTAGGAGCGGGAAGTCTCGGTGAGCAGTTCTTC. Protein sequence: CASSLGAGSLGEQFF.

In its sample, this clonotype was seen many times. V gene TRBV7-2 combines with J gene TRBJ1-2, with D unclear. This CDR3 has 14 residues. The V end was cut by 1 base, the J end by 2 bases, with 8 bases between. CDR1 is SGHTA, CDR2 FQGNSA, per germline. Written as DNA, the CDR3 is TGTGCCAGCAGCTTAGTGTTAGCAAACTATGGCTACACCTTC. Amino acids: CASSLVLANYGYTF.